This T cell receptor (beta chain) was found in a study of CD8+CD57+ T cells in acquired aplastic anemia. Overall study context: An average of 3.2 ug of DNA was obtained from sorted CD4+ and CD8+ cells. Broader study findings: Simpson's diversity of CD8+ cells was not significantly different in patients compared with controls. Shared by patients and controls, roughly 28 CD8+ CDR3s were abundant in patients.

To note about this clonotype: Its specificity is not known. One junction end does not reproduce the germline sequence, and a read error may be involved.

Patients selected for sequencing had displayed CD8+CD57+ cell expansion by flow cytometry. The enrolled patients all had severe acquired aplastic anemia. The TCR beta profiling, which covered VDJ combination and CDR3 sequence, was carried out using genomic DNA as the template. TCRdb reprocessed the reads via MiXCR and lists one record per CDR3 protein. The table shows around 170,000 distinct CDR3 sequences, with roughly 50% occurring only once. Germline V gene sequence: CDR1 ENHRY, CDR2 SYGVKD. This CDR3 is built from 15 residues. The rearrangement joins TRBV10-3 to TRBJ2-2; a possible D gene is TRBD2 (6 bases). Sequencing was done on a sample of sorted CD4+, CD8+, or CD8+CD57+ T cells (not recorded which) from PBMCs. The TCR sequence derives from a human donor with aplastic anemia. CDR3 in DNA: TGTGCCATCAGTGAGTCTCGGGCGGGGCCCGGGGGGCTGTTTTTT. Translating gives CAISESRAGPGGLFF.